These T cell receptor beta chains were read from a single sample in a study of T cell repertoires in cytomegalovirus infection. TCRdb redid the calling of the reads with MiXCR, one entry per CDR3 protein. The table includes 80,000 to 130,000 distinct CDR3 sequences, about 22% detected once. Source material: CD8+ T cells from PBMCs. The receptors here all came from a human donor in good health (CMV status not recorded). Some clones in this sample may be carry-over from other donors' samples. Both conserved end residues are part of each CDR3. A D gene is named only where the DNA matches it firmly. For some rows the clone size is stated as once, few or many, or as a class when expanded; others skip it.

many	TRBV28	NA	TRBJ2-7	CASSLVQGSSYEQYF	TGTGCCAGCAGTTTAGTGCAGGGGAGCTCCTACGAGCAGTACTTC
many	TRBV28	NA	TRBJ2-3	CASSFLQGTDTQYF	TGTGCCAGCAGTTTTCTGCAGGGGACAGATACGCAGTATTTT
NA	TRBV6-2/TRBV6-3	NA	TRBJ1-2	CASRLPELVNYGYTF	TGTGCCAGCCGCCTTCCGGAACTTGTCAACTATGGCTACACCTTC
NA	TRBV4-3	NA	TRBJ2-1	CASSHHGGLYNEQFF	TGCGCCAGCAGCCACCATGGGGGTCTTTACAATGAGCAGTTCTTC
NA	TRBV4-3	NA	TRBJ2-6	CASSQDEGAGANVLTF	TGCGCCAGCAGCCAAGATGAAGGGGCTGGGGCCAACGTCCTGACTTTC
NA	TRBV6-6	NA	TRBJ1-1	CASSYGGGRGAFF	TGTGCCAGCAGTTACGGTGGGGGGCGTGGGGCTTTCTTT
NA	TRBV6-6	NA	TRBJ1-4	CATMTRGTNEKLFF	TGTGCCACCATGACCAGGGGAACTAATGAAAAACTGTTTTTT
many	TRBV20-1	NA	TRBJ2-7	CSASPQVGWAYEQYF	TGCAGTGCTAGCCCCCAAGTAGGGTGGGCCTACGAGCAGTACTTC
NA	TRBV7-9	NA	TRBJ2-3	CASSFTGGGTDTQYF	TGTGCCAGCAGCTTCACAGGAGGGGGCACAGATACGCAGTATTTT
NA	TRBV2	NA	TRBJ2-2	CASSEEGRGTGELFF	TGTGCCAGCAGTGAGGAGGGGCGCGGCACCGGGGAGCTGTTTTTT
NA	TRBV6-6	TRBD1	TRBJ1-4	CASSGTGGYEKLFF	TGTGCCAGCAGTGGGACAGGTGGCTATGAAAAACTGTTTTTT
NA	TRBV7-9	NA	TRBJ2-5	CASSFRGSQETQYF	TGTGCCAGCAGCTTTCGAGGCAGTCAAGAGACCCAGTACTTC
few	TRBV7-6	NA	TRBJ1-1	CASSPRSGEAFF	TGTGCCAGCAGCCCGAGGTCCGGAGAAGCTTTCTTT
many	TRBV4-3	NA	TRBJ1-4	CASSQDLQATNEKLFF	TGCGCCAGCAGCCAAGATTTACAGGCAACTAATGAAAAACTGTTTTTT
many	TRBV7-8	TRBD1	TRBJ1-3	CASSLARQGRNTIYF	TGTGCCAGCAGCTTAGCGAGACAGGGACGCAACACCATATATTTT
NA	TRBV3-1	NA	TRBJ2-5	CASSQAGTKETQYF	TGTGCCAGCAGCCAAGCCGGGACCAAAGAGACCCAGTACTTC
NA	TRBV4-2	TRBD1	TRBJ1-1	CASSQDTGVAEAFF	TGTGCCAGCAGCCAAGATACAGGGGTTGCTGAAGCTTTCTTT
few	TRBV2	NA	TRBJ1-5	CASRDDMTDQPQHF	TGTGCCAGCAGGGACGACATGACGGATCAGCCCCAGCATTTT
NA	TRBV6-8	NA	TRBJ2-2	CASSYRAGEDTGELFF	TGTGCCAGCAGTTACAGGGCAGGGGAGGACACCGGGGAGCTGTTTTTT
NA	TRBV7-9	NA	TRBJ1-4	CASSSAASNEKLFF	TGTGCCAGCAGCTCGGCAGCCTCTAATGAAAAACTGTTTTTT
few	TRBV7-8	TRBD2	TRBJ2-2	CASSLQGLSNTGELFF	TGTGCCAGCAGCTTACAGGGACTATCGAACACCGGGGAGCTGTTTTTT
NA	TRBV4-3	TRBD1	TRBJ1-1	CASSQGLQGLSEAFF	TGCGCCAGCAGCCAAGGCCTACAGGGGTTGAGCGAAGCTTTCTTT
many	TRBV30	NA	TRBJ2-7	CAWSESEQYF	TGTGCCTGGAGTGAGTCTGAGCAGTACTTC
NA	TRBV27	TRBD1	TRBJ1-1	CASSSHRGPEAFF	TGTGCCAGCAGTTCGCACAGGGGCCCTGAAGCTTTCTTT
NA	TRBV12-3/TRBV12-4	NA	TRBJ2-5	CASSSTDGRETQYF	TGTGCCAGCAGTTCAACGGACGGGAGAGAGACCCAGTACTTC
NA	TRBV12-5	NA	TRBJ1-5	CAPMWVRNQPQHF	TGTGCCCCTATGTGGGTCCGTAATCAGCCCCAGCATTTT
NA	TRBV4-1	NA	TRBJ2-1	CASSQGSGPNEQFF	TGCGCCAGCAGCCAAGGGAGTGGGCCCAATGAGCAGTTCTTC
many	TRBV2	TRBD2	TRBJ2-1	CASGSGRSSYNEQFF	TGTGCCAGCGGTAGCGGGAGGAGCTCCTACAATGAGCAGTTCTTC
NA	TRBV12-3/TRBV12-4	NA	TRBJ1-1	CAIIFGGFDTEAFF	TGTGCAATCATATTCGGGGGATTCGACACTGAAGCTTTCTTT